One sample yielded the 30 T cell receptor beta chains listed below, sequenced in a study of lymphopenia after photon versus proton radiotherapy. Here immunoSEQ multiplex PCR was the method, and the copy in TCRdb shows in-frame clones only, minus some. The repertoire has approximately 80,000 clones, around 82% of them found once; the top ten carry about 1.3%. The sample in question was peripheral blood, obtained from a patient treated with proton-based radiotherapy. The receptors here all came from a man between 60 and 70 years old with pancreatic cancer.

The CDR3 bases are TGTGCCAGCAGCCACAGCGGGAGGGAGGGTTTGCCGTTCTTC. It specifies CASSHSGREGLPFF. V and J are TRBV7-8 and TRBJ2-1, with 10 bases identical to TRBD2. CDR3 size: 14 residues. The ends lost 5 bases at V and 15 bases at J; junction bases unmatched: 13. In germline, CDR1 is SGHVS, CDR2 FQNEAQ. The full variable domain, rest sourced from reference TRBV7-8 and TRBJ2-1, is GAGVSQSPRYKVAKRGQDVALRCDPISGHVSLFWYQQALGQGPEFLTYFQNEAQLDKSGLPSDRFFAERPEGSVSTLKIQRTQQEDSAVYLCASSHSGREGLPFFGPGTRLTVL.

This clone appeared a single time. CDR3 sequence (DNA): TGTGCCATAGACAGGGGGCACACCATATATTTT. This translates into CAIDRGHTIYF. The rearrangement uses TRBV7-6 and TRBJ1-3; 10 bases fit TRBD1. The CDR3 consists of 11 residues. Germline CDR1 SGHVS, CDR2 FNYEAQ. J lost 8 bases, V lost 10 bases, and 2 bases had no gene match. The complete variable domain, with remaining parts taken from reference TRBV7-6 and TRBJ1-3, reads GAGVSQSPRYKVTKRGQDVALRCDPISGHVSLYWYRQALGQGPEFLTYFNYEAQQDKSGLPNDRFSAERPEGSISTLTIQRTEQRDSAMYRCAIDRGHTIYFGEGSWLTVV.

The CDR3 spells CASSQRLGGSPKAEKLFF. Written as DNA, the CDR3 is TGCGCCAGCAGCCAAAGGCTGGGGGGATCCCCAAAGGCTGAAAAACTGTTTTTT. The V and J genes are TRBV4-3 and TRBJ1-4, with D perhaps matching TRBD1 (5 bases). Trimming shortened V by 2 bases and J by 7 bases, and 23 bases separated the two germline ends. The V gene's germline CDR1 is LGHNA and CDR2 YSLEER. The CDR3 runs 18 residues.

This chain links TRBV7-6 with TRBJ2-1; the D gene is possibly TRBD2 (6 bases). V was clipped by 5 bases and J by 2 bases, with 13 bases between them. CDR1 SGHVS and CDR2 FNYEAQ come from the germline V gene. The CDR3 has 15 amino acids. CDR3 residues: CASSPDGGTYNEQFF. Written as DNA, the CDR3 is TGTGCCAGCAGCCCCGATGGAGGGACCTACAATGAGCAGTTCTTC.

A word on this clone: The same CDR3 can be traced to other DNA sequences in this sample. The chain is built from TRBV5-1 and TRBJ2-7; D remains ambiguous. Germline V gives CDR1 SGHRS, CDR2 YFSETQ. CDR3 length: 14 amino acids. V was shortened by 0 bases and J by 0 bases, with 7 bases between the two germline ends. Here the CDR3 DNA reads TGCGCCAGCAGCTTGGGATGGGGCTCCTACGAGCAGTACTTC. It is translated as CASSLGWGSYEQYF.

This sequence joins TRBV5-1 and TRBJ2-1; the D gene is possibly TRBD1 (5 bases). Trimming took 2 bases from V and 3 from J, leaving 6 bases between them. CDR3 length equals 13 residues. Germline V lookup: CDR1 SGHRS, CDR2 YFSETQ. CDR3: CASSLGVYNEQFF. For the CDR3, the DNA is TGCGCCAGCAGCTTAGGGGTCTACAATGAGCAGTTCTTC. Based on the CDR3 plus reference TRBV5-1 and TRBJ2-1, the full variable domain is KAGVTQTPRYLIKTRGQQVTLSCSPISGHRSVSWYQQTPGQGLQFLFEYFSETQRNKGNFPGRFSGRQFSNSRSEMNVSTLELGDSALYLCASSLGVYNEQFFGPGTRLTVL.

This clone was observed once. This sequence joins TRBV15 and TRBJ1-2; no definite D call. CDR3 length: 12 amino acids. Trimming took 3 bases from V and 6 from J, leaving 8 bases between them. The V gene's germline CDR1 is LNHNV and CDR2 YYDKDF (reference sequence). The chain's CDR3 is CATSRDYHGYTF. The CDR3 DNA is TGTGCCACCAGCAGGGACTACCATGGCTACACCTTC.

This chain joins TRBV28 and TRBJ2-5; 8 nucleotides agree with TRBD2. The CDR3 covers 13 residues. CDR1 MDHEN and CDR2 SYDVKM come from the germline V gene. V shed 10 bases, J shed 0 bases, and the junction held 4 bases outside the gene matches. As DNA, the CDR3 is TGTGCCACCGTAGCGGGAAACCAAGAGACCCAGTACTTC. Residues: CATVAGNQETQYF.

The rearrangement joins TRBV6-5 to TRBJ2-3; perhaps D is TRBD1 or TRBD2 (7 bases each). The CDR3 is 14 residues long. Trimming took 10 bases from V and 4 from J, leaving 18 bases between them. Looked up from germline, CDR1 is MNHEY and CDR2 is SVGAGI. The CDR3 is CANPGGGLSDTQYF. CDR3 nucleotide sequence: TGTGCCAACCCAGGGGGGGGTTTGTCAGATACGCAGTATTTT.

The V call is TRBV19, the J call TRBJ2-7; D may be TRBD2 (7 bases). Deletions cut 9 bases from V and 13 bases from J, with 19 bases between. Germline V gives CDR1 LNHDA, CDR2 SQIVND (reference sequence). The CDR3 covers 11 residues. The DNA for the CDR3 is TGTGCCAGCCCCTGCGGGGGCGTCGGATACTTC. Protein product: CASPCGGVGYF.

CDR3 DNA: TGTGCCAGCAGCAACCAGGCGGTCAATGAGCAGTTCTTC. It specifies CASSNQAVNEQFF. The V call is TRBV7-9, the J call TRBJ2-1; D unclear. Per the germline V gene, CDR1 is SEHNR and CDR2 is FQNEAQ (reference sequence). The germline V and J ends were trimmed by 5 bases and 6 bases, with 11 bases remaining between them. The length of the CDR3 is 13 residues. Combining the CDR3 with reference TRBV7-9 and TRBJ2-1 gives the whole variable domain DTGVSQNPRHKITKRGQNVTFRCDPISEHNRLYWYRQTLGQGPEFLTYFQNEAQLEKSRLLSDRFSAERPKGSFSTLEIQRTEQGDSAMYLCASSNQAVNEQFFGPGTRLTVL.

The chain couples TRBV11-2 to TRBJ2-4; 13 bases match TRBD2. CDR1 is SGHAT and CDR2 is FQNNGV in the germline V gene. Trimming cost V 0 bases and J 2 bases; bases outside gene matches: 10. CDR3 length: 20 residues. CDR3 protein: CASSLDGRLAGGQTKNIQYF. The CDR3 nucleotides are TGTGCCAGCAGCTTAGATGGGAGACTAGCGGGAGGCCAAACCAAAAACATTCAGTACTTC.

The chain recombines TRBV29-1 with TRBJ1-1; D gene ambiguous. The CDR3 runs 12 residues. V gave up 5 bases and J gave up 5 bases, with 12 bases separating them. Germline loops: CDR1 SQVTM, CDR2 ANQGSEA. CDR3 protein: CSVREGRTEAFF. CDR3 nucleotides: TGCAGCGTTCGGGAGGGCAGGACTGAAGCTTTCTTT.

This clone appeared a few times. The chain combines TRBV11-2 with TRBJ2-6, with D perhaps TRBD2 (6 bases). CDR3 size: 16 residues. Trimming took off 3 bases at V and 2 bases at J, with 11 bases between the two ends. The germline gives CDR1 SGHAT, CDR2 FQNNGV. DNA for the CDR3: TGTGCCAGCAGCTTGGGGGAGCGGGCTGGGGCCAACGTCCTGACTTTC. Its protein is CASSLGERAGANVLTF.

V usage is TRBV7-2 and J usage is TRBJ2-3; 12 nucleotides match TRBD2. The CDR3 length is 16 residues. CDR1 is SGHTA, CDR2 FQGNSA, per germline. J lost 7 bases, V lost 5 bases, and 10 bases had no gene match. The CDR3 loop is CASSPSQTSGGHTQYF. In DNA form, the CDR3 reads TGTGCCAGCAGCCCCTCCCAGACTAGCGGGGGTCATACGCAGTATTTT.

The chain joins TRBV5-1 to TRBJ2-3, with 8 bases lining up with TRBD2. V trimming: 2 bases; J trimming: 7 bases; junction bases outside the gene matches: 3. This CDR3 contains 13 residues. Germline CDR1 and CDR2: SGHRS and YFSETQ. CDR3 sequence: CASSLAGANTQYF. The CDR3 bases are TGCGCCAGCAGCTTAGCGGGGGCGAATACGCAGTATTTT.

This sequence joins TRBV7-9 and TRBJ2-3; tentatively, D is TRBD2 (6 bases). This CDR3 contains 15 residues. Germline CDR1 is SEHNR and CDR2 is FQNEAQ (reference sequence). With 5 bases removed from V and 2 bases from J, the gap between germline ends came to 14 bases. The DNA of the CDR3 is TGTGCCAGCAGCCCCGGGACTCAGAACACAGATACGCAGTATTTT. As protein: CASSPGTQNTDTQYF.

The chain combines TRBV6-6 with TRBJ1-3; possible D gene TRBD1, 6 bases. V lost 8 bases and J lost 1, with 18 bases in between. Germline V gene data show CDR1 as MNHNY and CDR2 as SVGAGI (reference sequence). The CDR3 extends over 16 amino acids. CDR3 region: CASSGLRGASGNTIYF. The CDR3 nucleotides read TGTGCCAGCTCGGGGCTTAGGGGGGCTTCTGGAAACACCATATATTTT.

DNA of the CDR3: TGTGCCAGCAGTGAAGGGGGTACTAGTGGGCAGTTCTTC. Protein product: CASSEGGTSGQFF. The chain has TRBV2 and TRBJ2-1; weak D call: TRBD2 (5 bases). The V gene's germline CDR1 is SNHLY and CDR2 FYNNEI. Trimming took 1 base from V and 12 from J, leaving 13 bases between them. The CDR3 is 13 amino acids.

The chain is built from TRBV6-5 and TRBJ2-1; no reliable D call. The CDR3 loop spans 16 amino acids. CDR1 and CDR2 from the germline V gene are MNHEY and SVGAGI. Trimming stripped 4 bases from V and 0 bases from J, with 13 bases between. In DNA, the CDR3 is TGTGCCAGCAGTTTTAGACACCTAAGCTCCTACAATGAGCAGTTCTTC. This gives the protein CASSFRHLSSYNEQFF.

This clone was picked up one time. At one end the junction does not follow the germline gene, possibly because of a read error. The rearrangement uses TRBV5-8 and TRBJ2-5; the match to TRBD2 covers 7 bases. Germline assignment: CDR1 SGHTS and CDR2 YDEGEE. This CDR3 is 11 amino acids long. The CDR3 DNA reads as TGTGCCAGCAGCTTAGGACTAGTCGCACACTTC. Translating it yields CASSLGLVAHF.

The genes are TRBV7-8 and TRBJ1-2; tentatively, D is TRBD1 (6 bases). V lost 4 bases, J lost 0 bases, and 12 bases lay in between. Per the germline V gene, CDR1 is SGHVS and CDR2 is FQNEAQ. This CDR3 contains 15 residues. CDR3 residues: CASSSQGLPNYGYTF. The CDR3 nucleotides read TGTGCCAGCAGCTCTCAGGGGCTACCTAACTATGGCTACACCTTC.

The V gene is TRBV7-9, the J gene TRBJ2-1; 7 nucleotides match TRBD1. The CDR3 runs 13 residues. Trimming at V came to 3 bases and at J to 8 bases, leaving 4 bases not matched to a gene. Germline CDR1 SEHNR, CDR2 FQNEAQ (reference sequence). As DNA, the CDR3 is TGTGCCAGCAGCTTTTGGGACAGCGATGAGCAGTTCTTC. It is translated as CASSFWDSDEQFF.

The table lists this clone with a count of one. This chain uses TRBV6-4 with TRBJ2-1; tentatively, D is TRBD2 (7 bases). Between the trimmed V and J ends, which lost 2 bases and 1 base, there was a span of 15 bases. The CDR3 totals 17 residues. CDR1 and CDR2 (germline): MRHNA, SNTAGT. The CDR3 here is CASSDPGGQGSYNEQFF. The DNA of the CDR3 is TGTGCCAGCAGTGACCCGGGGGGCCAGGGATCCTACAATGAGCAGTTCTTC.

The chain joins TRBV7-9 to TRBJ1-1; no clear D gene. Trimming stripped 1 base from V and 1 base from J, with 7 bases between. The CDR3 contains 14 residues. Germline CDR1 is SEHNR and CDR2 is FQNEAQ (reference sequence). The CDR3 reads CASSLVAGNTEAFF. CDR3 DNA sequence: TGTGCCAGCAGCTTAGTGGCGGGGAACACTGAAGCTTTCTTT.

The chain couples TRBV19 to TRBJ1-1; 7 positions agree with TRBD1. The ends lost 9 bases at V and 6 bases at J; junction bases unmatched: 19. CDR1 LNHDA and CDR2 SQIVND come from the germline V gene (reference sequence). The CDR3 sequence is 16 residues long. The CDR3 DNA is TGTGCCAGCGCTGGTGTGGCAGGGGGATTTCTAGCTGAAGCTTTCTTT. It encodes CASAGVAGGFLAEAFF.

The genes are TRBV27 and TRBJ1-1, with 10 bases matching TRBD1. Germline values: CDR1 MNHEY, CDR2 SMNVEV (reference sequence). With 7 bases clipped from V and 11 bases from J, the junction kept 4 bases outside the gene matches. This CDR3 has 11 amino acids. This CDR3 is CASTPGQGAFF. The DNA of the CDR3 is TGTGCCAGCACCCCGGGACAGGGGGCTTTCTTT.

A single count supports this clone. The chain carries TRBV30 and TRBJ2-7; D is unresolved. The CDR3 consists of 13 residues. V dropped 2 bases and J dropped 6 bases, with 14 bases sitting between them. Germline V gene lookup returns CDR1 GTSNPN and CDR2 SVGIG (reference sequence). CDR3 protein: CAWSPRSDGEQYF. CDR3 bases: TGTGCCTGGAGTCCCCGCAGCGATGGCGAGCAGTACTTC.

The chain links TRBV7-2 to TRBJ2-2, with D possibly matching TRBD2 (6 bases). This CDR3 contains 16 residues. V lost 0 bases and J lost 5, with 13 bases in between. In germline, CDR1 is SGHTA, CDR2 FQGNSA. The CDR3 coding sequence is TGTGCCAGCAGCTTAGCGGTAATACTAGCTACCGGGGAGCTGTTTTTT. This codes for CASSLAVILATGELFF.

This rearrangement joins TRBV7-9 to TRBJ2-2; D might be TRBD1 or TRBD2, each matching 6 bases. CDR3 length: 16 residues. The V gene lost 6 bases and the J gene lost 3 bases, with 17 bases spanning the gap. Germline CDR1 is SEHNR and CDR2 is FQNEAQ (reference sequence). The CDR3 region is CASRQWGARDTGELFF. The CDR3 DNA reads as TGTGCCAGCAGGCAATGGGGGGCGCGGGACACCGGGGAGCTGTTTTTT.